This TCR beta chain came from a study of cytomegalovirus exposure and HLA in healthy donors. Primers: 60 Vbeta forward and 13 Jbeta reverse. Profiled with immunoSEQ multiplex PCR; TCRdb holds only in-frame clones, not every one. Among 130,000 or so clones, approximately 66% were seen once, and the ten largest hold approximately 8.5%. Per the germline V gene, CDR1 is PRHDT and CDR2 is FYEKMQ (reference sequence). This CDR3 contains 12 residues. What was sequenced was PBMCs. The V and J genes are TRBV13 and TRBJ2-5, with no clear D. TRBJ2-7 explains the end of the DNA better; the J call may be wrong. The source of this sequence is a woman aged 40-49 years in good health and CMV-seropositive. The chain's CDR3 is CASSLDHYEQYF. CDR3 DNA sequence: TGTGCCAGCAGCTTAGACCACTACGAGCAGTACTTC.